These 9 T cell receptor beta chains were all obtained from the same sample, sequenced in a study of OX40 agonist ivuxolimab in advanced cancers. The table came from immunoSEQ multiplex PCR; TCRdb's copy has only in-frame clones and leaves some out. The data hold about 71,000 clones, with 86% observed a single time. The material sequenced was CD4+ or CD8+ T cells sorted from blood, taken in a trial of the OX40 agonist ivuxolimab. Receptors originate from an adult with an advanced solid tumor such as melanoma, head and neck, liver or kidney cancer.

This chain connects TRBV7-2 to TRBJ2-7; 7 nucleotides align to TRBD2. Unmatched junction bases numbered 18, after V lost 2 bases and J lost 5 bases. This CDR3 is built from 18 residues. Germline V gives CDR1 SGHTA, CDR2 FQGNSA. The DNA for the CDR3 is TGTGCCAGCAGCTTAAAGGCGGCGGCTAGCGGTAGTAGGAACGAGCAGTACTTC. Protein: CASSLKAAASGSRNEQYF.

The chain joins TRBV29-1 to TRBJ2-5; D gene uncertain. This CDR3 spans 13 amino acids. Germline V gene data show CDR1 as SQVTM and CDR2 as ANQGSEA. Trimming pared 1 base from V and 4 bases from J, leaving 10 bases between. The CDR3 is CSVEGIGPETQYF. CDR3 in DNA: TGCAGCGTTGAAGGGATAGGACCAGAGACCCAGTACTTC.

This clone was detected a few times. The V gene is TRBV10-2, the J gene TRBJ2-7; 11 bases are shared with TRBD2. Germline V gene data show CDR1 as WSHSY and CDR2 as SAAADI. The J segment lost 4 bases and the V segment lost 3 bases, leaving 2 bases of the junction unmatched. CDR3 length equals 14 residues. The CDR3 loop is CASSELAGAYEQYF. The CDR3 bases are TGCGCCAGCAGTGAACTAGCGGGAGCGTACGAGCAGTACTTC.

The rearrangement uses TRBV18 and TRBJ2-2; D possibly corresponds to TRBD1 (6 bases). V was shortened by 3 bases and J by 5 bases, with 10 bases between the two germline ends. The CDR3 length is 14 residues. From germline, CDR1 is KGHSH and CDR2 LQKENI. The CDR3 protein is CASSPNQGTGELFF. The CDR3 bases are TGTGCCAGCTCACCTAACCAGGGGACCGGGGAGCTGTTTTTT.

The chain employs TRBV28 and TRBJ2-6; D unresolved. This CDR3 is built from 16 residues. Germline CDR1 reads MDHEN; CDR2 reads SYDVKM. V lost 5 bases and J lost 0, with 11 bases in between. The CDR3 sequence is CASSLQSVSGANVLTF. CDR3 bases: TGTGCCAGCAGTCTCCAAAGCGTCTCTGGGGCCAACGTCCTGACTTTC.

This CDR3 reads CASTGGRLQYF. CDR3 bases: TGTGCCAGCACCGGAGGGCGGTTACAGTACTTC. The rearrangement uses TRBV28 and TRBJ2-4, with D perhaps matching TRBD2 (6 bases). V was pared by 7 bases and J by 13 bases, with 14 bases between. This CDR3 spans 11 amino acids. Germline V gene lookup returns CDR1 MDHEN and CDR2 SYDVKM.

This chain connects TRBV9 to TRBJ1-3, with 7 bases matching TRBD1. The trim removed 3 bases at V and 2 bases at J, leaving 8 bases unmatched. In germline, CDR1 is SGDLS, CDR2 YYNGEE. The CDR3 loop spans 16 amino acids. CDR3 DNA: TGTGCCAGCAGCGGCTACAGGGGACCCACTGGAAACACCATATATTTT. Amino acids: CASSGYRGPTGNTIYF.

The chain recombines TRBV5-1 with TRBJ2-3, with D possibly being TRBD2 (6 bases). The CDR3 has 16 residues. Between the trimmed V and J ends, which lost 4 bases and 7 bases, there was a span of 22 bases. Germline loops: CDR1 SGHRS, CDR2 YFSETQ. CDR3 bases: TGCGCCAGCAGCCCTAGACTAGACCTCTCTCTATATACGCAGTATTTT. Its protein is CASSPRLDLSLYTQYF.

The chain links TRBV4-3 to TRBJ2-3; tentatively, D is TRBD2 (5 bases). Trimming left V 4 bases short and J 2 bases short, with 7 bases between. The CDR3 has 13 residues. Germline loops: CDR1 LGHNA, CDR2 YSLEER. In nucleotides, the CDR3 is TGCGCCAGCAGCCGGGGAGACACAGATACGCAGTATTTT. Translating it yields CASSRGDTDTQYF.